A selection of T cell receptor beta chains follows, all from one sample in a study of blood T cell repertoires in COVID-19. Generated by immunoSEQ multiplex PCR, the TCRdb table keeps only in-frame clones and is missing some. The repertoire includes 110,000 to 150,000 clones, more than 80% of them detected once, and roughly 4.3% sits in the top ten. The material sequenced was PBMCs or T cells enriched from blood (not recorded which). The receptors were gathered from a man aged 50-60 years who had recovered from COVID-19. The CDR3 runs from the conserved cysteine through the conserved F or W. A D gene is named only where the DNA matches it firmly. Clone size is not always given. Where it is, it says once, few, many or a class for expanded clones.

v_call	j_call	d_call	cdr3_length	clone_size	cdr3_aa	cdr3_nt
TRBV18	TRBJ1-2	TRBD1	14	few	CASSPTGGDYGYTF	TGTGCCAGCTCACCGACAGGGGGGGACTATGGCTACACCTTC
TRBV5-1	TRBJ2-5	TRBD1	15	-	CASSANRGPQETQYF	TGCGCCAGCAGCGCAAACAGGGGCCCCCAAGAGACCCAGTACTTC
TRBV11-1	TRBJ2-7	TRBD2	14	-	CASSLVGLGNEQYF	TGTGCCAGCAGCTTAGTAGGACTAGGCAACGAGCAGTACTTC
TRBV7-7	TRBJ2-5	TRBD1	14	-	CASSQDRGSETQYF	TGTGCCAGCAGCCAGGACAGGGGAAGTGAGACCCAGTACTTC
TRBV19	TRBJ1-5	TRBD1	16	-	CASRRQGALSNQPQHF	TGTGCCAGTAGACGACAGGGGGCTCTGAGCAATCAGCCCCAGCATTTT
TRBV7-2	TRBJ2-1	-	14	-	CASSLRQGQGEQFF	TGTGCCAGCAGCTTACGTCAGGGGCAGGGTGAGCAGTTCTTC
TRBV2	TRBJ2-2	-	17	-	CASSDGLRLASTGELFF	TGTGCCAGCAGTGACGGATTGAGGCTAGCATCCACCGGGGAGCTGTTTTTT
TRBV5-6	TRBJ2-5	-	12	-	CASSLRGETQYF	TGTGCCAGCAGCTTGAGGGGAGAGACCCAGTACTTC
TRBV6-2/TRBV6-3	TRBJ2-1	-	17	few	CASSYSDGNIAYNEQFF	TGTGCCAGCAGTTACTCGGACGGGAATATCGCCTACAATGAGCAGTTCTTC
TRBV7-9	TRBJ2-3	TRBD2	15	-	CASSLGLAPADTQYF	TGTGCCAGCAGTTTGGGACTAGCACCCGCGGATACGCAGTATTTT
TRBV7-8	TRBJ2-2	TRBD1	15	-	CASSSDRVWTGELFF	TGTGCCAGCAGCTCAGACAGGGTGTGGACCGGGGAGCTGTTTTTT
TRBV19	TRBJ1-5	-	14	-	CASSPGHSNQPQHF	TGTGCCAGTAGTCCGGGACATTCCAATCAGCCCCAGCATTTT
TRBV5-1	TRBJ2-5	TRBD1	14	-	CASSYQGARETQYF	TGCGCCAGCAGCTACCAGGGGGCGAGGGAGACCCAGTACTTC
TRBV27	TRBJ2-2	TRBD2	15	-	CASTLSQRDPGELFF	TGTGCCAGCACCCTTTCCCAGCGGGACCCCGGGGAGCTGTTTTTT
TRBV5-1	TRBJ1-6	-	16	-	CASSPRGRDQNSPLHF	TGCGCCAGCAGCCCTAGGGGGAGAGATCAAAATTCACCCCTCCACTTT
TRBV27	TRBJ1-6	-	16	-	CASSSKFGSYNSPLHF	TGTGCCAGCAGTTCCAAATTCGGCTCCTATAATTCACCCCTCCACTTT
TRBV19	TRBJ2-7	-	14	-	CASSIARNGHEQYF	TGTGCCAGTAGTATAGCCAGGAATGGGCACGAGCAGTACTTC
TRBV29-1	TRBJ2-3	TRBD2	16	-	CSVGRTSGGRTDTQYF	TGCAGCGTTGGAAGAACTAGCGGGGGGCGGACAGATACGCAGTATTTT
TRBV5-8	TRBJ1-2	TRBD1	14	-	CASSRRTGHYGYTF	TGTGCCAGCAGCCGTCGGACAGGGCATTATGGCTACACCTTC
TRBV5-5	TRBJ1-2	TRBD1	17	-	CASSLVPQGVFNYGYTF	TGTGCCAGCAGCTTGGTACCTCAGGGGGTGTTTAACTATGGCTACACCTTC
TRBV6-2/TRBV6-3	TRBJ2-3	TRBD1	18	-	CASSTNPGQSPSTDTQYF	TGTGCCAGCAGTACGAACCCGGGACAGTCCCCATCCACAGATACGCAGTATTTT
TRBV15	TRBJ1-2	TRBD1	15	-	CATSRAGQEVGGYTF	TGTGCCACCAGCAGAGCTGGACAGGAAGTAGGTGGCTACACCTTC
TRBV28	TRBJ1-1	-	17	-	CASSIAHATPERTEAFF	TGTGCCAGCAGCATTGCCCATGCCACACCTGAACGAACTGAAGCTTTCTTT
TRBV5-5	TRBJ1-3	-	14	once	CASSLGRAGNTIYF	TGTGCCAGCAGCTTGGGCAGGGCTGGAAACACCATATATTTT
TRBV28	TRBJ2-3	-	14	-	CASSFPLSTDTQYF	TGTGCCAGCAGTTTCCCACTAAGCACAGATACGCAGTATTTT
TRBV27	TRBJ1-1	-	11	-	CASSSNTEAFF	TGTGCCAGCAGTTCTAACACTGAAGCTTTCTTT
TRBV2	TRBJ2-1	-	12	few	CASSDSSDEQFF	TGTGCCAGCAGTGATAGTAGCGATGAGCAGTTCTTC
TRBV4-1	TRBJ1-5	-	14	-	CASSSYRESQPQHF	TGCGCCAGCAGCTCTTACAGGGAGAGTCAGCCCCAGCATTTT
TRBV2	TRBJ1-2	-	13	few	CASGRGVGYGYTF	TGTGCCAGCGGACGGGGGGTTGGCTATGGCTACACCTTC
TRBV12-3/TRBV12-4	TRBJ1-5	-	12	-	CASSLPNQPQHF	TGTGCCAGCAGCCTACCCAATCAGCCCCAGCATTTT
TRBV19	TRBJ2-1	TRBD2	17	-	CASSIGVAGGSYNEQFF	TGTGCCAGTAGTATTGGTGTAGCGGGAGGGAGCTACAATGAGCAGTTCTTC
TRBV13	TRBJ1-4	-	14	-	CASSLNSINEKLFF	TGTGCCAGCAGCTTAAACAGTATTAATGAAAAACTGTTTTTT
TRBV30	TRBJ1-2	-	10	-	CALLGGGYTF	TGTGCCTTGCTCGGAGGAGGCTACACCTTC
TRBV7-2	TRBJ1-1	-	15	once	CASSLNYAVNTEAFF	TGTGCCAGCAGCTTAAACTATGCGGTGAACACTGAAGCTTTCTTT
TRBV6-1	TRBJ2-7	-	15	-	CASSSILEGAYEQYF	TGTGCCAGCAGCTCTATCCTAGAGGGGGCCTACGAGCAGTACTTC
TRBV27	TRBJ1-1	TRBD1	13	-	CASSLSWTGEAFF	TGTGCCAGCAGTTTATCGTGGACAGGTGAAGCTTTCTTT
TRBV19	TRBJ1-5	-	16	-	CASSSPPGHQNQPQHF	TGTGCCAGTAGTAGCCCTCCGGGACACCAAAATCAGCCCCAGCATTTT
TRBV4-3	TRBJ2-1	-	20	few	CASSPPSGVVLGFSYNEQFF	TGCGCCAGCAGCCCCCCTTCCGGGGTAGTTCTGGGGTTCTCCTACAATGAGCAGTTCTTC
TRBV24-1	TRBJ1-4	-	15	-	CATSGGDATNEKLFF	TGTGCCACCAGTGGGGGGGACGCAACTAATGAAAAACTGTTTTTT
TRBV11-2	TRBJ2-4	-	18	-	CASSLGGKGGWSKNIQYF	TGTGCCAGCAGCTTGGGGGGAAAAGGAGGCTGGTCCAAAAACATTCAGTACTTC
TRBV5-1	TRBJ2-1	-	12	once	CASSYLDNEQFF	TGCGCCAGCAGCTATTTAGACAATGAGCAGTTCTTC
TRBV19	TRBJ2-7	-	15	-	CASSIASDSSYEQYF	TGTGCCAGTAGTATCGCCAGCGACAGCTCCTACGAGCAGTACTTC
TRBV27	TRBJ1-1	-	13	-	CASSVNRGTEAFF	TGTGCCAGCAGTGTGAATAGGGGGACTGAAGCTTTCTTT
TRBV4-3	TRBJ2-1	-	15	-	CASSQDHYQRDEQFF	TGCGCCAGCAGCCAAGATCACTACCAGAGGGATGAGCAGTTCTTC
TRBV7-2	TRBJ2-7	-	14	-	CASSLPRASYEQYF	TGTGCCAGCAGCTTACCGCGCGCAAGCTACGAGCAGTACTTC
TRBV28	TRBJ1-5	-	13	-	CASTDRPNQPQHF	TGTGCCAGCACGGACAGACCCAATCAGCCCCAGCATTTT
TRBV5-1	TRBJ1-2	TRBD1	14	-	CASSRDRLSYGYTF	TGCGCCAGCAGCAGGGACAGGCTTAGCTATGGCTACACCTTC
TRBV6-6	TRBJ1-5	-	12	-	CASGQPNQPQHF	TGTGCCAGCGGGCAGCCCAATCAGCCCCAGCATTTT
TRBV7-2	TRBJ2-7	TRBD2	17	-	CASSLDKTSGRKYEQYF	TGTGCCAGCAGCTTAGATAAAACTAGCGGGAGGAAGTACGAGCAGTACTTC
TRBV19	TRBJ1-2	TRBD1	14	-	CASKPGTDVFGYTF	TGTGCCAGTAAGCCCGGGACAGACGTCTTTGGCTACACCTTC
TRBV7-2	TRBJ1-6	TRBD1	18	-	CASSLAAGQGSVSSPLHF	TGTGCCAGCAGCTTAGCGGCGGGACAGGGATCGGTCAGTTCACCCCTCCACTTT
TRBV10-3	TRBJ1-4	-	14	once	CAISESQSNEKLFF	TGTGCCATCAGTGAGTCACAGTCTAATGAAAAACTGTTTTTT
TRBV18	TRBJ1-2	-	15	-	CASSPEIRANYGYTF	TGTGCCAGCTCACCCGAAATCAGGGCTAACTATGGCTACACCTTC
TRBV24-1	TRBJ2-3	-	14	-	CATSDGGWTDTQYF	TGTGCCACCAGTGACGGGGGTTGGACAGATACGCAGTATTTT
TRBV2	TRBJ1-6	TRBD1	14	-	CASSGVPGGSPLHF	TGTGCCAGCAGCGGCGTACCAGGGGGTTCACCCCTCCACTTT
TRBV6-5	TRBJ1-6	TRBD1	15	-	CASSYWDRDNSPLHF	TGTGCCAGCAGTTACTGGGACAGGGATAATTCACCCCTCCACTTT
TRBV18	TRBJ1-2	-	14	-	CASSTLLDSYGYTF	TGTGCCAGCTCAACCCTTCTGGACAGTTATGGCTACACCTTC